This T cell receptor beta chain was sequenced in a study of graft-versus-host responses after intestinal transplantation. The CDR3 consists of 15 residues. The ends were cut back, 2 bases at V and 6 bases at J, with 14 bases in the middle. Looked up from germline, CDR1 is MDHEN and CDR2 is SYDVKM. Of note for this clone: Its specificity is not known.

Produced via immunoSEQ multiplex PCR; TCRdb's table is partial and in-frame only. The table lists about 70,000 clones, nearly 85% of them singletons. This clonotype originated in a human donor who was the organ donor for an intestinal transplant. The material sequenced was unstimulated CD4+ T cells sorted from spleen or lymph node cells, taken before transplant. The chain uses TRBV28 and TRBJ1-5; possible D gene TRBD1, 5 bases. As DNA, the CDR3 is TGTGCCAGCAGTTTACCCTGGCAGGGTGGTCAGCCCCAGCATTTT. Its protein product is CASSLPWQGGQPQHF.